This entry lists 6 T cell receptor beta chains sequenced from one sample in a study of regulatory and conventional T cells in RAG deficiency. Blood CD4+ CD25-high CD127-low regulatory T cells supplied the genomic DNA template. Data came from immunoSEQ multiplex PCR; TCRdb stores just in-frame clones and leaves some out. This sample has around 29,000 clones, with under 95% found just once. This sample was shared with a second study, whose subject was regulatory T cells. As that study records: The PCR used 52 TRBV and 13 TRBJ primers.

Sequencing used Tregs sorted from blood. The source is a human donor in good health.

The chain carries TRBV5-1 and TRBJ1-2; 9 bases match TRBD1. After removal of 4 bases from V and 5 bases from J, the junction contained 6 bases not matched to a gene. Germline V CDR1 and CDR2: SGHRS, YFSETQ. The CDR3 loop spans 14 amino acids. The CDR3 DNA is TGCGCCAGCAGCCGAGGACAGGGGCAATATGGCTACACCTTC. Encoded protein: CASSRGQGQYGYTF.

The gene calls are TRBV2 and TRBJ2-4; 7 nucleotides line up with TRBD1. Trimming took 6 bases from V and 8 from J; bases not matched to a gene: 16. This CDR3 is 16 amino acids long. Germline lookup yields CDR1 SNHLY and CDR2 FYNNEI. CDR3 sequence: CASRSSTGDSLDIQYF. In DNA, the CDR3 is TGTGCCAGCAGAAGTTCTACAGGGGACAGTTTAGACATTCAGTACTTC.

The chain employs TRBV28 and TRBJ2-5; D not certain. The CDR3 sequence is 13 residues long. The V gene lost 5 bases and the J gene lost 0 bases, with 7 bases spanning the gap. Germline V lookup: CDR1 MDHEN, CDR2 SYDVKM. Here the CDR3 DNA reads TGTGCCAGCAGTAAAAGGGACCAAGAGACCCAGTACTTC. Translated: CASSKRDQETQYF.

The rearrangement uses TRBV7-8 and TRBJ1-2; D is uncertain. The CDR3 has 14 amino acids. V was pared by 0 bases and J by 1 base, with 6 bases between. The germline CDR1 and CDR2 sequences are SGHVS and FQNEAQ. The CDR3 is CASSLARFNYGYTF. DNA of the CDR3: TGTGCCAGCAGCTTAGCCAGATTTAACTATGGCTACACCTTC.

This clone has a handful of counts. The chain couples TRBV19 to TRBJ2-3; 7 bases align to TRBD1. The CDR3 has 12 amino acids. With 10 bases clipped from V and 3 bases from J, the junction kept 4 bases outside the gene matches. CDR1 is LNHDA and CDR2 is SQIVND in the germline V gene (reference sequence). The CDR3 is CATRGRTDTQYF. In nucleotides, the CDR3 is TGTGCCACTAGGGGGCGGACAGATACGCAGTATTTT.

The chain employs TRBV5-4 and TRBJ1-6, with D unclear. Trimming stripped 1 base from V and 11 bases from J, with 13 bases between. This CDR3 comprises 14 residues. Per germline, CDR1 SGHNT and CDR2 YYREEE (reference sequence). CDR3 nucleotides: TGTGCCAGCAGCTTGTCGTTGAGGGAGACACCCCTCCACTTT. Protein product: CASSLSLRETPLHF.